Below, 27 T cell receptor beta chains from the same sample are listed, as sequenced in a study of T cell repertoires in cytomegalovirus infection. Using its own MiXCR run on the reads, TCRdb lists one record per CDR3 protein. The table shows approximately 300,000 distinct CDR3 sequences, with under 35% occurring only once. Antigens for these TCRs are unknown. The input for sequencing was cultured PBMCs, taken from culture after CMV antigen stimulation. Receptors originate from a human donor in good health (CMV status not recorded). Some clones in this sample may be carry-over from other donors' samples.

The genes are TRBV19 and TRBJ2-4; 12 bases map to TRBD1. The CDR3 runs to 16 residues. The trim removed 4 bases at V and 1 base at J, leaving 2 bases unmatched. Germline loops: CDR1 LNHDA, CDR2 SQIVND (reference sequence). In DNA, the CDR3 is TGTGCCAGTAGTACGGGACAGGGGGCGGCCAAAAACATTCAGTACTTC. Translation gives CASSTGQGAAKNIQYF.

V gene TRBV12-3 or TRBV12-4 combines with J gene TRBJ1-1; TRBD1 matches 7 bases. Trimming took 7 bases from V and 10 from J; bases not matched to a gene: 12. This CDR3 is 13 amino acids long. The CDR3 DNA is TGTGCCAGCACCCAGGGGGGAGGGTTTGGAGCTTTCTTT. Encoded protein: CASTQGGGFGAFF.

This sequence joins TRBV12-3 or TRBV12-4 and TRBJ1-5, with D possibly being TRBD1 (5 bases). This CDR3 is 15 amino acids long. V was cut by 3 bases and J by 4 bases, with 13 bases left in between. The DNA for the CDR3 is TGTGCCAGCAGTTTTTCGGGGGGGTGGAATCAGCCCCAGCATTTT. Protein: CASSFSGGWNQPQHF.

The chain has TRBV6-5 and TRBJ2-5; D is perhaps TRBD1 (6 bases). The CDR3 length is 15 residues. The V gene's germline CDR1 is MNHEY and CDR2 SVGAGI. Trimming left V 2 bases short and J 0 bases short, with 10 bases between. The CDR3 sequence is CASSYDQGNQETQYF. The DNA of the CDR3 is TGTGCCAGCAGTTACGATCAGGGGAACCAAGAGACCCAGTACTTC.

The chain employs TRBV6-6 and TRBJ1-2; TRBD1 is a possible D gene (5 bases). The CDR3 is 13 residues long. Trimming removed 7 bases from V and 5 bases from J, with 14 bases in between. Germline V CDR1 and CDR2: MNHNY, SVGAGI (reference sequence). CDR3 protein: CASIPGRGYGYTF. CDR3 DNA: TGTGCCAGCATCCCGGGACGGGGGTATGGCTACACCTTC.

The chain recombines TRBV7-2 with TRBJ2-3; D unresolved. V lost 4 bases to trimming and J lost 4 bases, with 9 bases between them. This CDR3 has 13 amino acids. Germline loops: CDR1 SGHTA, CDR2 FQGNSA. CDR3 amino acids: CASSSVSADTQYF. The CDR3 DNA reads TGTGCCAGCAGCTCCGTTTCCGCAGATACGCAGTATTTT.

The rearrangement uses TRBV29-1 and TRBJ2-7; D call uncertain. The V gene lost 4 bases and the J gene lost 0 bases, with 16 bases spanning the gap. Per germline, CDR1 SQVTM and CDR2 ANQGSEA. This CDR3 has 15 amino acids. The CDR3 sequence is CSVGTETRASYEQYF. The CDR3 nucleotides read TGCAGCGTTGGGACCGAGACCAGAGCCTCCTACGAGCAGTACTTC.

The chain combines TRBV12-3 or TRBV12-4 with TRBJ1-5; 11 bases line up with TRBD1. The CDR3 consists of 15 residues. Trimming removed 2 bases from V and 8 bases from J; junction bases left unmatched: 5. CDR3 amino acids: CASSLRTGGEEPQHF. In nucleotides, the CDR3 is TGTGCCAGCAGTTTACGGACAGGGGGCGAAGAGCCCCAGCATTTT.

The rearrangement links TRBV5-6 to TRBJ1-1; tentatively, D is TRBD1 (6 bases). There are 15 residues in the CDR3. Trimming pared 4 bases from V and 0 bases from J, leaving 13 bases between. Germline V gene lookup returns CDR1 SGHDT and CDR2 YYEEEE. The chain's CDR3 is CASSSTGHLNTEAFF. CDR3 nucleotides: TGTGCCAGCAGCAGCACGGGACACTTGAACACTGAAGCTTTCTTT. Variable domain in full (rest from reference TRBV5-6 and TRBJ1-1): DAGVTQSPTHLIKTRGQQVTLRCSPKSGHDTVSWYQQALGQGPQFIFQYYEEEERQRGNFPDRFSGHQFPNYSSELNVNALLLGDSALYLCASSSTGHLNTEAFFGQGTRLTVV.

The chain links TRBV4-1 to TRBJ2-3; 10 bases match TRBD2. CDR1 and CDR2 from the germline V gene are MGHRA and YSYEKL. Trimming removed 1 base from V and 0 bases from J; junction bases left unmatched: 10. The length of the CDR3 is 19 residues. CDR3 nucleotides: TGCGCCAGCAGCCAAGTGGCGACTAGCGGGTTCTCTAGCACAGATACGCAGTATTTT. Amino acids: CASSQVATSGFSSTDTQYF.

This clonotype was seen only a few times. The rearrangement uses TRBV11-2 and TRBJ1-1; no firm D call. Germline V lookup: CDR1 SGHAT, CDR2 FQNNGV. The CDR3 has 15 residues. Trimming cost V 2 bases and J 6 bases, with 16 bases left between them. This CDR3 is CASSLIRVEVSEAFF. CDR3 in DNA: TGTGCCAGCAGCTTAATTCGAGTGGAAGTCTCTGAAGCTTTCTTT.

The V and J genes are TRBV6-1 and TRBJ2-3, with TRBD2 matching 8 bases. CDR1 is MNHNS and CDR2 is SASEGT in the germline V gene. The CDR3 totals 16 residues. V lost 7 bases, J lost 0 bases, and 9 bases stayed unmatched. The CDR3 sequence is CASNLGTSRSTDTQYF. DNA for the CDR3: TGTGCCAGCAATCTCGGGACTAGTCGTAGCACAGATACGCAGTATTTT.

V and J are TRBV19 and TRBJ1-2, with D possibly matching TRBD1 (6 bases). From germline, CDR1 is LNHDA and CDR2 SQIVND (reference sequence). V was shortened by 6 bases and J by 7 bases, with 15 bases between the two germline ends. The CDR3 sequence is 13 residues long. CDR3 sequence: CASRPTGRAGYTF. CDR3 DNA: TGTGCCAGTAGACCAACAGGGAGAGCTGGCTACACCTTC. Drawing the rest from reference TRBV19 and TRBJ1-2, the complete variable domain is DGGITQSPKYLFRKEGQNVTLSCEQNLNHDAMYWYRQDPGQGLRLIYYSQIVNDFQKGDIAEGYSVSREKKESFPLTVTSAQKNPTAFYLCASRPTGRAGYTFGSGTRLTVV.

This chain links TRBV6-6 with TRBJ2-7; 10 bases fit TRBD1. The CDR3 extends over 14 amino acids. Germline lookup yields CDR1 MNHNY and CDR2 SVGAGI (reference sequence). Trimming cost V 6 bases and J 3 bases; bases outside gene matches: 5. The CDR3 is CASRIRDRGYEQYF. The CDR3 nucleotides are TGTGCCAGCAGGATACGGGACAGGGGCTACGAGCAGTACTTC.

This clonotype was seen many times. J is TRBJ1-6 and V is TRBV7-2; the match to TRBD1 covers 8 bases. After removal of 5 bases from V and 4 bases from J, the junction contained 1 base not matched to a gene. The CDR3 contains 14 residues. Germline V CDR1 and CDR2: SGHTA, FQGNSA. The CDR3 DNA is TGTGCCAGCAGCCAGGGGGCTTATAATTCACCCCTCCACTTT. This sequence encodes CASSQGAYNSPLHF.

DNA of the CDR3: TGCGCCAGCAGAGATTCGGACAGGGGAAACACCGGGGAGCTGTTTTTT. Its translation is CASRDSDRGNTGELFF. The genes are TRBV5-1 and TRBJ2-2; 9 bases agree with TRBD1. Per germline, CDR1 SGHRS and CDR2 YFSETQ. The V gene end was trimmed by 5 bases and the J gene end by 2 bases; junction bases not matched to a gene: 7. The CDR3 consists of 16 residues. Full variable domain (outside the CDR3, taken from reference TRBV5-1 and TRBJ2-2): KAGVTQTPRYLIKTRGQQVTLSCSPISGHRSVSWYQQTPGQGLQFLFEYFSETQRNKGNFPGRFSGRQFSNSRSEMNVSTLELGDSALYLCASRDSDRGNTGELFFGEGSRLTVL.

The rearrangement uses TRBV6-2 or TRBV6-3 and TRBJ1-5; D not certain. V was pared by 2 bases and J by 5 bases, with 7 bases between. Germline V CDR1 and CDR2: MNHEY, SVGEGT. The CDR3 extends over 13 amino acids. The CDR3 protein is CASSYTRDQPQHF. CDR3 nucleotide sequence: TGTGCCAGCAGTTACACACGGGATCAGCCCCAGCATTTT.

The rearrangement uses TRBV6-6 and TRBJ1-4; tentative D call: TRBD1 (5 bases). The CDR3 is 15 residues long. The germline V gene has CDR1 MNHNY and CDR2 SVGAGI (reference sequence). Trimming shortened V by 2 bases and J by 0 bases, and 7 bases separated the two germline ends. CDR3 sequence (DNA): TGTGCCAGCAGTTACGCGGGGGCAACTAATGAAAAACTGTTTTTT. Protein product: CASSYAGATNEKLFF.

The J gene is TRBJ1-1, the V gene TRBV3-1, with no clear D. Germline values: CDR1 LGHDT, CDR2 YNNKEL (reference sequence). The CDR3 extends over 14 amino acids. The V end lost 1 base, the J end lost 4 bases, and 10 bases lay between the germline ends. CDR3 in amino acids: CASSQVDTVTEAFF. Here the CDR3 DNA reads TGTGCCAGCAGCCAAGTAGACACGGTCACTGAAGCTTTCTTT.

This clonotype was seen many times. The chain employs TRBV7-2 and TRBJ2-1, with TRBD2 as a possible D gene (5 bases). V lost 1 base, J lost 7 bases, and 11 bases lay in between. The CDR3 is 14 amino acids. CDR1 and CDR2 (germline): SGHTA, FQGNSA. CDR3 in amino acids: CASSLDGLSNEQFF. DNA for the CDR3: TGTGCCAGCAGCTTAGATGGACTCTCAAATGAGCAGTTCTTC.

The chain links TRBV30 to TRBJ1-3, with D perhaps TRBD1 (5 bases). Germline CDR1 and CDR2: GTSNPN and SVGIG (reference sequence). Trimming took 0 bases from V and 4 from J, leaving 10 bases between them. The CDR3 loop spans 14 amino acids. The chain's CDR3 is CAWSVSGLGNTIYF. Written as DNA, the CDR3 is TGTGCCTGGAGTGTATCAGGGTTAGGAAACACCATATATTTT.

In its sample, this clonotype was seen a few times. The chain employs TRBV4-1 and TRBJ2-7; TRBD2 might be the D (5 bases). Germline assignment: CDR1 MGHRA and CDR2 YSYEKL. Trimming left V 4 bases short and J 2 bases short, with 12 bases between. The CDR3 is made up of 14 amino acids. CDR3 sequence: CASSPRTGAYEQYF. The CDR3 region has the DNA TGCGCCAGCAGCCCCAGGACTGGGGCCTACGAGCAGTACTTC.

This clonotype was counted a few times. The chain is built from TRBV12-3 or TRBV12-4 and TRBJ2-1, with D possibly matching TRBD2 (5 bases). This CDR3 comprises 15 residues. Trimming stripped 2 bases from V and 2 bases from J, with 10 bases between. The CDR3 sequence is CASSLSGKPYNEQFF. CDR3 nucleotides: TGTGCCAGCAGTTTATCCGGGAAACCCTACAATGAGCAGTTCTTC.

Ten or more counts support this clonotype. The chain is built from TRBV7-2 and TRBJ1-5; D gene uncertain. The CDR3 totals 12 residues. The germline V and J ends were trimmed by 1 base and 9 bases, with 7 bases remaining between them. Germline V gives CDR1 SGHTA, CDR2 FQGNSA. The CDR3 here is CASSLGGRPQHF. DNA of the CDR3: TGTGCCAGCAGCTTAGGAGGGAGGCCCCAGCATTTT.

This clonotype was counted ten times or more. CDR3: CASSQPLAAVETQYF. CDR3 DNA sequence: TGTGCCAGCAGCCAACCACTAGCGGCGGTAGAGACCCAGTACTTC. This chain joins TRBV7-2 and TRBJ2-5; 8 nucleotides align to TRBD2. This CDR3 is built from 15 residues. V lost 5 bases, J lost 4 bases, and 9 bases stayed unmatched. Looked up from germline, CDR1 is SGHTA and CDR2 is FQGNSA.

CDR3 DNA sequence: TGTGCCAGCGTCTTGGCAGCGGGGGGGCCGTATGAGCAGTTCTTC. The encoded protein is CASVLAAGGPYEQFF. The chain links TRBV6-2 or TRBV6-3 to TRBJ2-1; 10 bases are shared with TRBD2. J was trimmed by 8 bases and V by 8 bases; bases with no gene match: 12. CDR1 and CDR2 from the germline V gene are MNHEY and SVGEGT. The CDR3 loop spans 15 amino acids.

The chain has TRBV2 and TRBJ2-7; the D gene is possibly TRBD2 (5 bases). Germline V gives CDR1 SNHLY, CDR2 FYNNEI. The CDR3 length is 15 residues. The V end lost 5 bases, the J end lost 4 bases, and 18 bases lay between the germline ends. This CDR3 reads CASSRANSPGYEQYF. The CDR3 nucleotides are TGTGCCAGCAGTCGGGCAAACAGTCCGGGGTACGAGCAGTACTTC.